The 2 T cell receptor beta chains below were found in one sample sequenced in a study of T cells after yellow fever vaccination. TCRdb fed the 5' RACE reads into MiXCR, producing one record per CDR3 protein. The sample lists over 25,000 distinct CDR3 sequences, more than 9% occurring once. The input for sequencing was PBMCs, either bulk or a sorted T-cell subset (CD4+, CD8+, memory, or dextramer-sorted; not recorded which), taken more than 14 days after the first yellow fever vaccination. All receptors derive from a man younger than 35 who received the YFV17D yellow fever vaccine.

This clonotype was seen many times. The chain joins TRBV20-1 to TRBJ2-2; D possibly corresponds to TRBD1 (6 bases). The CDR3 contains 12 residues. The V gene's germline CDR1 is DFQATT and CDR2 SNEGSKA (reference sequence). V was pared by 5 bases and J by 8 bases, with 12 bases between. The CDR3 DNA reads as TGCAGTGCTCCCAGGGGATCGGGGGAGCTGTTTTTT. Residues: CSAPRGSGELFF.

This clonotype was seen at least ten times. The rearrangement links TRBV3-1 to TRBJ2-5; D is perhaps TRBD1 or TRBD2 (5 bases each). Germline CDR1 and CDR2: LGHDT and YNNKEL (reference sequence). V was cut by 5 bases and J by 2 bases, with 12 bases left in between. CDR3 size: 14 residues. In nucleotides, the CDR3 is TGTGCCAGCAGCGCCGGGACGCATCAAGAGACCCAGTACTTC. Protein sequence: CASSAGTHQETQYF.